This TCR beta chain was captured by sequencing in a study of identical twins (TCRdb year 2016). As for the study more broadly: TCR alpha and beta repertoires from monozygotic twins, unrelated adults of various ages and cord blood were deep-sequenced to test whether fetal clonotypes persist. To rule out contamination, the twin experiments were replicated at different times with different library preparation protocols. Here is what the overall study found, with its caveats: Because the same donors could not be followed over many years, the conclusions relied on cross-sectional statistical analysis. In monozygotic twins, recombination models systematically underestimated out-of-frame TCR alpha sharing, but the models matched the sharing seen between unrelated individuals. Fewer insertions were carried by abundant cord blood beta clonotypes; a weaker similar trend was observed in young adult naive repertoires, while no such trend was observed in memory repertoires. In beta out-of-frame sequences, excess twin sharing was weaker, because having fewer shared sequences lowered the signal-to-noise ratio. Invariant T cells such as MAIT and iNKT could partly confound zero-insertion analyses, although diverse VJ usage argued against such confounding for most clonotypes. Compared with coincidental sharing between unrelated individuals, out-of-frame TCR alpha sequences shared between twins showed an excess of sequences with low generation probability.

Libraries were constructed by 5' RACE. Sequencing was performed on an Illumina HiSeq 2000. A universal primer binding site was introduced by template switching, and a unique molecular identifier was present in the final cDNA, enabling accurate counting of TCR cDNA molecules. Specific primers in the conserved constant-segment region were used to synthesize first-strand cDNA for the TCR alpha and beta chains. To control for contamination, every cDNA library was double barcoded, receiving both a SMART-Mk sample barcode and Illumina barcodes. TruSeq adapter sequences along with Illumina sample barcodes were introduced in two successive PCR steps. Sequencing of the TCR alpha and beta cDNA libraries was done on the Illumina HiSeq platform using custom primers. In the paper's pipeline: MiGEC processed the raw reads to extract unique molecular identifiers, while MiXCR was used to determine the CDR3 positions. For each individual, recombination models were inferred using an EM algorithm with the repgenHMM and IGoR tools. The tcR package in R was used for shared clonotype analysis, with sharing normalized by the product of cloneset sizes. Out-of-frame nonproductive sequences were analyzed to study raw recombination free of thymic and clonal selection effects. TCRdb took the public reads, trimmed them with fastp at Q25, ran MiXCR for clone calling and kept in-frame beta chains. Merged by CDR3 protein, the rows form single entries marked with the most common genes and DNA. TCRdb, rather than the study authors, made the V and J calls. Recorded for this sample are some 500,000 distinct CDR3 sequences; approximately 15% of them occurred a single time. 0.95% to 1% of the sample belongs to the ten largest clones.

Every donor in the study was a healthy Caucasian. Three pairs of female monozygotic twins, all aged roughly 18 to 29 years, were included in the twin cohort. Positive isolation kits from Invitrogen were used to isolate CD4+ and CD8+ T cell populations. The table lists this clonotype with a few counts. Its specific antigen is unknown. Base qualities are missing; no much larger clone stands one base away. V loses 8 bases at its end and J loses 7 bases; junction bases beyond the gene matches: 11. Reading from cysteine to phenylalanine, the CDR3 counts 14 amino acids. Solely the CDR3 DNA is kept, with 42 bases framed from the first base. Taken from the germline V gene, the CDR1 and CDR2 loops are LGHNT and FRNRAP. These data also formed part of another study, on yellow fever vaccine responses in identical twins. From the second report: According to the authors, in identical twins the way T cells responded to vaccination appeared partly convergent and partly personalized. In identical twins, the study followed T cell clones that responded to the vaccine with precision.

The source of this sequence is a woman younger than 35 in good health. Specimen: CD4+ T cells sorted from blood. The chain joins TRBV12-5 to TRBJ2-3; TRBD2 agrees with 8 junctional bases. The CDR3 has the sequence CASRAAGVSNTQYF. The nucleotide sequence is given as TGTGCTAGTCGCGCAGCGGGGGTCTCAAATACGCAGTATTTT.